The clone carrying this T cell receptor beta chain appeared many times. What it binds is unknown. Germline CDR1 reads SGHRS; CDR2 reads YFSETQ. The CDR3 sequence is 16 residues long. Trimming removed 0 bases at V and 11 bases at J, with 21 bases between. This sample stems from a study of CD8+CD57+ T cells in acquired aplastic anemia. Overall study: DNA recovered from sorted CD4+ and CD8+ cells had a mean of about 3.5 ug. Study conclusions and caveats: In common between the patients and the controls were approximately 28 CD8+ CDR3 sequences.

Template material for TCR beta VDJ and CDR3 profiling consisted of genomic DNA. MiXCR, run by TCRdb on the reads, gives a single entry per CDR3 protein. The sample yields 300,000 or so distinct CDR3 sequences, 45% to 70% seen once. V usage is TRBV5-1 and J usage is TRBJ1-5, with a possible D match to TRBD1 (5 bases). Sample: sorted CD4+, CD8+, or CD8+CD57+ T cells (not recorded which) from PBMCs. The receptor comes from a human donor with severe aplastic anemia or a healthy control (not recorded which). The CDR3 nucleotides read TGCGCCAGCAGCTTGGTTGGTGACAGTGACCTCGGGGCCCAGCATTTT. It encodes CASSLVGDSDLGAQHF. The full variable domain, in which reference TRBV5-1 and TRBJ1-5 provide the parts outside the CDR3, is KAGVTQTPRYLIKTRGQQVTLSCSPISGHRSVSWYQQTPGQGLQFLFEYFSETQRNKGNFPGRFSGRQFSNSRSEMNVSTLELGDSALYLCASSLVGDSDLGAQHFGDGTRLSIL.